These T cell receptor beta chains were read from a single sample in a study of CD8+ T cells in alopecia areata. This table comes from immunoSEQ multiplex PCR, and its TCRdb copy is limited to in-frame clones, with some not included. The sample has about 210,000 clones, 50% to 75% seen once. The source material was CD4+ T cells sorted from blood, sampled at week 4, from a patient treated with tofacitinib. These TCRs come from a human donor with alopecia areata. CDR3s include the opening cysteine and the closing phenylalanine or tryptophan. Each record gives: V gene, J gene, D gene, clone size, CDR3 protein, CDR3 DNA. A D gene is named only where the DNA matches it firmly. Some rows mark clone size as missing; the rest say once, few, many or name a class of expanded clone.

TRBV30	TRBJ1-2	NA	NA	CAWSVSPAGYTF	TGTGCCTGGAGTGTATCTCCGGCAGGCTACACCTTC
TRBV7-8	TRBJ2-3	NA	many	CASSHNAIPKPTDTQYF	TGTGCCAGCAGCCACAATGCGATTCCAAAACCCACAGATACGCAGTATTTT
TRBV7-9	TRBJ1-5	NA	NA	CASSLEQTNQPQHF	TGTGCCAGCAGCTTAGAACAGACCAATCAGCCCCAGCATTTT
TRBV30	TRBJ2-3	NA	NA	CAWSVSQLTDTQYF	TGTGCCTGGAGTGTTTCTCAGCTCACAGATACGCAGTATTTT
TRBV29-1	TRBJ1-1	NA	NA	CSAGNTEAFF	TGCAGCGCGGGAAACACTGAAGCTTTCTTT
TRBV29-1	TRBJ1-1	NA	few	CSVMRRLNTEAFF	TGCAGCGTTATGAGGAGGTTGAACACTGAAGCTTTCTTT
TRBV30	TRBJ1-1	NA	NA	CAWSVGHPNTEAFF	TGTGCCTGGAGTGTTGGACATCCGAACACTGAAGCTTTCTTT
TRBV12-5	TRBJ2-2	NA	few	CASGRTGELFF	TGTGCTAGTGGCAGAACCGGGGAGCTGTTTTTT
TRBV9	TRBJ2-2	TRBD2	NA	CASSPGSGGHGGELFF	TGTGCCAGCAGCCCCGGTTCGGGGGGGCATGGCGGGGAGCTGTTTTTT
TRBV5-1	TRBJ1-6	NA	NA	CASSPSGTEYSPLHF	TGCGCCAGCAGCCCATCCGGGACGGAGTATTCACCCCTCCACTTT
TRBV7-2	TRBJ1-6	NA	NA	CASSLSQNSPLHF	TGTGCCAGCAGCTTATCACAGAATTCACCCCTCCACTTT
TRBV29-1	TRBJ1-2	NA	once	CSVEQGPPLPGYTF	TGCAGCGTTGAACAGGGTCCCCCTTTGCCGGGCTACACCTTC
TRBV7-9	TRBJ1-2	NA	few	CASSLDTVNGYTF	TGTGCCAGCAGCTTAGACACGGTGAATGGCTACACCTTC
TRBV2	TRBJ1-2	NA	NA	CASSEPGIHYGYTF	TGTGCCAGCAGTGAGCCCGGCATACACTATGGCTACACCTTC
TRBV4-2	TRBJ2-5	TRBD1	few	CASSQGTGGRETQYF	TGTGCCAGCAGCCAAGGGACAGGGGGCCGGGAGACCCAGTACTTC
TRBV7-7	TRBJ2-1	NA	once	CASSLSTYNEQFF	TGTGCTAGCAGCCTCAGTACCTACAATGAGCAGTTCTTC
TRBV5-1	TRBJ2-1	TRBD2	NA	CASSPGLAGNNEQFF	TGCGCCAGCAGCCCTGGACTAGCGGGGAACAATGAGCAGTTCTTC
TRBV30	TRBJ2-7	NA	once	CAWSVDGKFSYEQYF	TGTGCCTGGAGTGTAGACGGAAAATTTTCCTACGAGCAGTACTTC
TRBV7-2	TRBJ1-1	TRBD1	NA	CASSLGGTGVNTEAFF	TGTGCCAGCAGCTTAGGGGGGACAGGGGTGAACACTGAAGCTTTCTTT
TRBV15	TRBJ2-5	NA	NA	CATSRGRDRETQYF	TGTGCCACCAGCAGAGGGCGGGATCGGGAGACCCAGTACTTC
TRBV27	TRBJ2-1	NA	NA	CASRMDYYNEQFF	TGTGCCAGCAGGATGGACTACTACAATGAGCAGTTCTTC
TRBV28	TRBJ2-2	TRBD2	NA	CASSSSASGGDAGELFF	TGTGCCAGCAGTTCCTCCGCTAGCGGGGGTGACGCCGGGGAGCTGTTTTTT
TRBV30	TRBJ2-1	TRBD2	NA	CACAVAGGNNEQFF	TGTGCCTGCGCTGTAGCGGGGGGGAACAATGAGCAGTTCTTC
TRBV30	TRBJ1-5	NA	NA	CAWSAGPNQPQHF	TGTGCCTGGAGCGCAGGCCCAAATCAGCCCCAGCATTTT
TRBV20-1	TRBJ2-5	NA	NA	CSQGKGETQYF	TGCAGTCAGGGGAAGGGGGAGACCCAGTACTTC
TRBV18	TRBJ2-5	NA	NA	CASSGQLQETQYF	TGTGCCAGCTCAGGACAACTTCAAGAGACCCAGTACTTC
TRBV29-1	TRBJ2-1	NA	NA	CSVDRSLGNEQFF	TGCAGCGTTGACAGGTCGTTGGGCAATGAGCAGTTCTTC
TRBV7-8	TRBJ2-3	NA	NA	CASSLRGNGFIDTQYF	TGTGCCAGCTCCCTTAGGGGTAACGGGTTTATAGATACGCAGTATTTT
TRBV29-1	TRBJ2-5	NA	NA	CSVGVGGRETQYF	TGCAGCGTGGGAGTTGGGGGAAGGGAGACCCAGTACTTC
TRBV30	TRBJ2-3	TRBD2	once	CAWRSRGGGGATDTQYF	TGTGCCTGGAGGTCGCGGGGTGGCGGGGGGGCAACAGATACGCAGTATTTT
TRBV25-1	TRBJ2-2	TRBD1	once	CANLTGKDTGELFF	TGTGCCAACCTGACAGGGAAGGACACCGGGGAGCTGTTTTTT
TRBV27	TRBJ1-2	NA	NA	CASSKHRDYGYTF	TGTGCCAGCAGCAAGCACAGAGACTATGGCTACACCTTC
TRBV5-5	TRBJ2-7	TRBD1	NA	CASSRQGSSYEQYF	TGTGCCAGCAGCCGACAGGGGTCCTCCTACGAGCAGTACTTC
TRBV11-2	TRBJ1-6	NA	once	CASSLGGLINSPLHF	TGTGCCAGCAGCTTAGGGGGGCTTATTAATTCACCCCTCCACTTT
TRBV15	TRBJ2-1	NA	NA	CATDRIGGMSSYNEQFF	TGTGCCACCGATCGGATCGGCGGAATGAGCTCCTACAATGAGCAGTTCTTC
TRBV27	TRBJ1-1	NA	NA	CASSLTGRGMNTEAFF	TGTGCCAGCAGTCTAACAGGGAGGGGGATGAACACTGAAGCTTTCTTT
TRBV4-1	TRBJ1-2	NA	NA	CASSQDLWGAGANTF	NA
TRBV30	TRBJ2-1	NA	NA	CAWSVSGYEQFF	TGTGCCTGGAGTGTATCAGGGTATGAGCAGTTCTTC